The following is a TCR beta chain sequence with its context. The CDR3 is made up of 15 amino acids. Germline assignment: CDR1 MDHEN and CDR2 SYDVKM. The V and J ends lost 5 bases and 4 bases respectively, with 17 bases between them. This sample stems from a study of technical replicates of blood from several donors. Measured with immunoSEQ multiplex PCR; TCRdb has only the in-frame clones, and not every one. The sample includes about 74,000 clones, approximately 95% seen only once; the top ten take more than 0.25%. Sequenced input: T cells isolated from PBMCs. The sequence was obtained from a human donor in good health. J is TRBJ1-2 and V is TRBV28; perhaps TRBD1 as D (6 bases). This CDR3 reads CASSPIYRTVYGYTF. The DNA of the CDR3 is TGTGCCAGCAGTCCTATATACCGGACAGTCTATGGCTACACCTTC.